This T cell receptor (beta chain) was sequenced during a study of T-cell reconstitution after alpha-beta-depleted transplantation in children (dated by TCRdb to the mid-2010s). Regarding the research as a whole: The study quantitatively tracked T-cell immune reconstitution after TCRalphabeta/CD19-depleted allogeneic hematopoietic cell transplantation in children using TCR repertoire profiling.

With regard to this clonotype: Its binding antigen is unknown. No much larger clonotype is one base removed from it; base qualities were not supplied.

The receptor library was made with PCR. Sequencer: Illumina HiSeq 2500. To normalize quantification of the TCRbeta repertoire, the TCR libraries were built with molecular barcoding that relied on unique molecular identifiers. TCRdb trimmed public reads at Q25 via fastp, called clones via MiXCR and kept in-frame beta chains. Rows with a matching CDR3 protein are joined into one entry that keeps the most common DNA and genes. This sample gives hundreds of thousands of distinct CDR3 sequences in total; approximately 10% of them show up just once. 4% of the sample belongs to the ten largest clones. The V end loses 5 bases and the J end loses 1 base, and a stretch of 13 bases separates them. From the cysteine through the phenylalanine, the CDR3 covers 15 amino acids. The retained sequence is limited to the CDR3, 45 bases, with the frame set at the first base. From a lookup of the germline V gene, CDR1 and CDR2 are SGHTA and FQGNSA.

This receptor was identified in a human donor who donated a stem cell graft to a child with acute myeloid leukemia. Here the chain combines TRBV7-2 and TRBJ2-3, with a weak D call of TRBD2 (5 bases match). The sample was PBMCs from the stem cell graft donor, taken from the stem cell graft. The CDR3 has the sequence CASSNPTTRTDTQYF. In nucleotides, the sequence is TGTGCCAGCAGCAACCCGACTACCCGCACAGATACGCAGTATTTT.